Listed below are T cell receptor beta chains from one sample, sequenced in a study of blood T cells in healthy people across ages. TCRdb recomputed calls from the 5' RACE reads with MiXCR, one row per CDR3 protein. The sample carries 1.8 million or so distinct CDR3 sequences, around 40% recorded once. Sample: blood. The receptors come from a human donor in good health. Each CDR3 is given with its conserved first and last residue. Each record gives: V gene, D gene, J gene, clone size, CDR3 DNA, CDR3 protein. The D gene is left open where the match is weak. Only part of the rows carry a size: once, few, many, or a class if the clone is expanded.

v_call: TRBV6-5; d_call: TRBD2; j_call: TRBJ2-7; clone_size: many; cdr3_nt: TGTGCCAGCAGTTACCCGGGGGGGACCTACGAGCAGTACTTC; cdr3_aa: CASSYPGGTYEQYF
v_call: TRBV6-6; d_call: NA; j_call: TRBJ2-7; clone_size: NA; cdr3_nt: TGTGCCAGCAGTTACTCGGAGGGGCCTCTCTCCCGCGAGCAGTACTTC; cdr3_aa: CASSYSEGPLSREQYF
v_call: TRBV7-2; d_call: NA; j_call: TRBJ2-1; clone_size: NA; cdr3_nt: TGTGCCAGCAGCTTAGTAGGTGGTTGGGCAGGCAGCGAGCAGTTCTTC; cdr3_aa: CASSLVGGWAGSEQFF
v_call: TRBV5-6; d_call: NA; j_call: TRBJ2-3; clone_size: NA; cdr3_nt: TGTGCCAGCAGCATACTACTAAACACAGATACGCAGTATTTT; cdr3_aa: CASSILLNTDTQYF
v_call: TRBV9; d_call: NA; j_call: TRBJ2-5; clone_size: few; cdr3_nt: TGTGCCAGCAGCGTAGACCTTTCTGGCCAAGAGACCCAGTACTTC; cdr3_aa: CASSVDLSGQETQYF
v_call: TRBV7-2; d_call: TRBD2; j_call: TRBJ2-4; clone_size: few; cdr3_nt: TGTGCCAGCAGCCACGGGAGCGGGGCTAACATTCAGTACTTC; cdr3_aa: CASSHGSGANIQYF
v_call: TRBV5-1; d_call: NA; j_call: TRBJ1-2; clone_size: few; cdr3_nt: TGCGCCAGCAGCTTGGATACAGGTCTCCTCGGCTACACCTTC; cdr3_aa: CASSLDTGLLGYTF
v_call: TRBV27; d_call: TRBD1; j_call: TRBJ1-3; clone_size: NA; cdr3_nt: TGTGCCAGCCCTATAGACAGGGCTCTATTTGGAAACACCATATATTTT; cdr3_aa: CASPIDRALFGNTIYF
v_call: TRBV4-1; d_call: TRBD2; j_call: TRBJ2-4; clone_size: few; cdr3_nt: TGCGCCAGCAGCCAAGGGGGACTAAAAAACATTCAGTACTTC; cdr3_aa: CASSQGGLKNIQYF
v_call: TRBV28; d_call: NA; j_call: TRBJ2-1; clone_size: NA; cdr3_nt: TGTGCCAGCAGGCGCCCTTTCTGGGACCGGGACTACAATGAGCAGTTCTTC; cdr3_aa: CASRRPFWDRDYNEQFF
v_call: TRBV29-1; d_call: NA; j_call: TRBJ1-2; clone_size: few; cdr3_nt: TGCAGCGTTGAAGGCGGGACATCACATGGCTACACCTTC; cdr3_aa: CSVEGGTSHGYTF
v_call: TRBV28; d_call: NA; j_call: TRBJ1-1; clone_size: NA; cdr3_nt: TGTGCCAGCAGTGAAGGGAGAAGAACTGAAACTTTCTTT; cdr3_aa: CASSEGRRTETFF
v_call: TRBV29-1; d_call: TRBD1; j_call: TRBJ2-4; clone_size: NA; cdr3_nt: TGCAGCGCCTCAACCGGGACAGGGGGTGAAAATGAGCAGTACTTC; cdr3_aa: CSASTGTGGENEQYF
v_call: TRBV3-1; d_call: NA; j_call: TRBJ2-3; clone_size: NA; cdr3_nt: TGTGCCAGCAGCCAAGGGGTAGGGCGCCAAGATACGCAGTATTTT; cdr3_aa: CASSQGVGRQDTQYF
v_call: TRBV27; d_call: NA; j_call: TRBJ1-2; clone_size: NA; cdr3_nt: TGTGCCGCTTTGAGCCCTTGGCCGTATGGCTACACCTTC; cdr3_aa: CAALSPWPYGYTF
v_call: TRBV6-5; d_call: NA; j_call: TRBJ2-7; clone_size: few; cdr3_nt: TGTGCCAGCATCTACTCACTACCGACAGCTTCCTACGAGCAGTACTTC; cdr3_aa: CASIYSLPTASYEQYF
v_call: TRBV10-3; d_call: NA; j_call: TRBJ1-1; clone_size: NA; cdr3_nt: TGTGCCAACCCGAGTAGGGGGGGCACTGAAGCTTTCTTT; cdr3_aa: CANPSRGGTEAFF
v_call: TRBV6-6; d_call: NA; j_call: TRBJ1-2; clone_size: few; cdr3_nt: TGTGCCAGCAGTTACCCCCCGCCGGACTATGGCTACACCTTC; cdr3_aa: CASSYPPPDYGYTF
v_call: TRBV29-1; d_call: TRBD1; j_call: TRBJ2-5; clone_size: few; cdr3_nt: TGCAGCGTTGCTAGCCGGGACAGAGAGACCCAGTACTTC; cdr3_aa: CSVASRDRETQYF
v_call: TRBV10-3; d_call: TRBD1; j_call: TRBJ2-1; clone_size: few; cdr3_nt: TGTGCCATCAGTCCTGAGACAGGGATCAATGAGCAGTTCTTC; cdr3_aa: CAISPETGINEQFF
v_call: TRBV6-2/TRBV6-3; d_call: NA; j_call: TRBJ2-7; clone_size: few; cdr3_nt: TGTGCCACCCTTCCGAACAGGGAGAGCTACGAGCAGTACTTC; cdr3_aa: CATLPNRESYEQYF
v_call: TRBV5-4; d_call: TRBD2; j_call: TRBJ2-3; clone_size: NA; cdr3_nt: TGTGCCAGCAGGCAGGGACTAGCGGGGGTAGATACGCAGTATTTT; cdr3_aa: CASRQGLAGVDTQYF
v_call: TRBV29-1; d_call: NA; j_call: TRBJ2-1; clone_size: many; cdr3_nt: TGCAGCGCTGAGACCGGGCCAACACAGTTCTTC; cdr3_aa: CSAETGPTQFF
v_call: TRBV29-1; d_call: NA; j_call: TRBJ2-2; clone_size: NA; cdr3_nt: TGCAGCGTTGGTCGTCAAAGTTTGAACACCGGGGAGCTGTTTTTT; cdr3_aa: CSVGRQSLNTGELFF
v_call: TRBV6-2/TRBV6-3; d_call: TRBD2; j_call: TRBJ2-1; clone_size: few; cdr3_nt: TGTGCCAGCAGTTACTCGGGGGGGGGTCAACACAATGAGCAGTTCTTC; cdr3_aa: CASSYSGGGQHNEQFF
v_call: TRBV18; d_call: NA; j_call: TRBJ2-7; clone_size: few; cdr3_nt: TGTGCCAGCTCACGGGACCTGGGAACCAGCTCCTACGAGCAGTACTTC; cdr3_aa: CASSRDLGTSSYEQYF
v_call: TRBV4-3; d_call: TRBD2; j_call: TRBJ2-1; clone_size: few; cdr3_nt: TGCGCCAGCAGCCAAGGCGACCTTCGGACTAGCGGGGGGAACAATGAGCAGTTCTTC; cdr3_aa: CASSQGDLRTSGGNNEQFF
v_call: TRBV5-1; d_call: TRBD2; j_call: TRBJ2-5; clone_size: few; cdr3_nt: TGCGCCAGCAGCAAAGGTAGCGGGGAGACCCAGTACTTC; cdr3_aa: CASSKGSGETQYF
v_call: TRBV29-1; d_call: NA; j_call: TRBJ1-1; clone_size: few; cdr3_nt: TGCAGCGTTTCTCCCCTATACCCGAACACTGAAGCTTTCTTT; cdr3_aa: CSVSPLYPNTEAFF
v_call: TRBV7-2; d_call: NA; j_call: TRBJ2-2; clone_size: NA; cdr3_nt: TGTGCCAGCAGCTTAGAGGCCAGGCCGGATCTCGGGGAGCTGTTTTTT; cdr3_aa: CASSLEARPDLGELFF
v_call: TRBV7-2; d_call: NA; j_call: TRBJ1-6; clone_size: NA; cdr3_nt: TGTGCCAGCAGCTTTCGACAGCGGGCCTCACCCCTCCACTTT; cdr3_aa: CASSFRQRASPLHF
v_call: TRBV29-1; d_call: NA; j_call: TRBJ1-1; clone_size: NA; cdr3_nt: TGCAGCGTTGTCCTCGACACTGAAGCTTTCTTT; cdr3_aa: CSVVLDTEAFF
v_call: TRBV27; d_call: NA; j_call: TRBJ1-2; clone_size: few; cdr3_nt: TGTGCCAGCAGTACAACCGGAAGGGGGGGGCACTATGGCTACACCTTC; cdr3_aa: CASSTTGRGGHYGYTF
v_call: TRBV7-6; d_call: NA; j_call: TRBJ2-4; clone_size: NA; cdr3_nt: TGTGCCAGCAGCTTAGAGCCCGAAGCCAAAAACATTCAGTACTTC; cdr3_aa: CASSLEPEAKNIQYF
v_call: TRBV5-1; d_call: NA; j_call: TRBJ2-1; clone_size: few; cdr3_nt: TGCGCCAGCAGCCCGGGACAAGGGGCGTTCAATGAGCAGTTCTTC; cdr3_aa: CASSPGQGAFNEQFF
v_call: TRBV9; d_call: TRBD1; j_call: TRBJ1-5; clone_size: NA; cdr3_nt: TGTGCCAGCAGCCGGGACAGGGGTGGCAATCAGCCCCAGCATTTT; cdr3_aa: CASSRDRGGNQPQHF
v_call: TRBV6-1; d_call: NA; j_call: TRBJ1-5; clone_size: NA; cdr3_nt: TGTGCCAGCAGTGAAATCATTCTTAGCAATCAGCCCCAGCATTTT; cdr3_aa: CASSEIILSNQPQHF
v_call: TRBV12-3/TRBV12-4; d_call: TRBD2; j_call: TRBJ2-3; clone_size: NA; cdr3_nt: TGTGCCAGCAGTTTACGTCCCGGGGGGGTGGGCCCAGATACGCAGTATTTT; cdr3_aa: CASSLRPGGVGPDTQYF
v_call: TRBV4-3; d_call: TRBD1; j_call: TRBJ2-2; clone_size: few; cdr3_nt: TGCGCCAGCAGCCAAGAGGTTTGGGGGACAGGGGCCGGGGAGCTGTTTTTT; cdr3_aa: CASSQEVWGTGAGELFF
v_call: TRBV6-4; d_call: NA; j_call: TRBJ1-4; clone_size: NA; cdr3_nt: TGTGCCACAACTTATCCTACCAGGGAAGAAAAACTGTTTTTT; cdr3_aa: CATTYPTREEKLFF
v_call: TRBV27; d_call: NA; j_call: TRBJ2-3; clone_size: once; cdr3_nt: TGTGCCACAGGGACTGTTGATACGCAGTATTTT; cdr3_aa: CATGTVDTQYF
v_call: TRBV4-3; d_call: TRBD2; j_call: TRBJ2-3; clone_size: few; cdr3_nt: TGCGCCAGCAGCCAAGAAAGGGCGCGGGGGGGCACAGATACGCAGTATTTT; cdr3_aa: CASSQERARGGTDTQYF
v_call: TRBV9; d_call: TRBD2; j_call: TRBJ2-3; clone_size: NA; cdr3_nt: TGTGCCAGCAGCAGTCGGGGGGGCCCTACGGATACGCAGTATTTT; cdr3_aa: CASSSRGGPTDTQYF
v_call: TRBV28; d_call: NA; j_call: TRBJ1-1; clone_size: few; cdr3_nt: TGTGCCAGCAGTTTTCCTGTCGAATGGGGCACTGAAGCTTTCTTT; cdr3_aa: CASSFPVEWGTEAFF
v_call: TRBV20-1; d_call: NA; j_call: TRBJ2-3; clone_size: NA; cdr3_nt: TGCAGTGCTAGAGGGGGGAAAGGGGTCACAGATACGCAGTATTTT; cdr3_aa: CSARGGKGVTDTQYF
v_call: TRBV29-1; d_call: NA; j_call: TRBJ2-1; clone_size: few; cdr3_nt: TGCAGTGTAGGGCGGGATGAGCAGTTCTTC; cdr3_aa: CSVGRDEQFF
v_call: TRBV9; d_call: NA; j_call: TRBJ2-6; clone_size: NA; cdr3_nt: TGTGCCAGCAGCCACCACCTGGGATCTGGGGCCAACGTCCTGACTTTC; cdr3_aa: CASSHHLGSGANVLTF
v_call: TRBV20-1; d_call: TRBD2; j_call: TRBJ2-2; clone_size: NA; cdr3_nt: TGCAGTGCTAGGAGCGGGGGTGGCACCGGGGAGCTGTTTTTT; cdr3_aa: CSARSGGGTGELFF
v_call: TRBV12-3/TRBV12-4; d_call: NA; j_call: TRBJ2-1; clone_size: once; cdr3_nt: TGTGCCAGCAGTTTAGCAGGCCAGGGGTGGAATGAGCAGTTCTTC; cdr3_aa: CASSLAGQGWNEQFF
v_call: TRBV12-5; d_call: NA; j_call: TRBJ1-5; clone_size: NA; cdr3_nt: TGTGCTAGTGGTACTTACGACAGTCTCTTTAGCAATCAGCCCCAGCATTTT; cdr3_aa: CASGTYDSLFSNQPQHF
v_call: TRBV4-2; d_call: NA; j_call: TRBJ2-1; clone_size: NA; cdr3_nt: TGTGCCAGCAGCCAGAATTATAACAATGAGCAGTTCTTC; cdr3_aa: CASSQNYNNEQFF
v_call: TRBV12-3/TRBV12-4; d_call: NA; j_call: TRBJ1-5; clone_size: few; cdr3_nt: TGTGCCACCCGAAGGGCAGGGTGGCCGCCCCAGCATTTT; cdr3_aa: CATRRAGWPPQHF
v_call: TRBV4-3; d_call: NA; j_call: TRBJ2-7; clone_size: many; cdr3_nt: TGCGCCAGCAGCCAACTGACAGGCTACGAGCAGTACTTC; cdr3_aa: CASSQLTGYEQYF
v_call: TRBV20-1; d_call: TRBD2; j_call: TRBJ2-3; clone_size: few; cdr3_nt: TGCAGTGCTAGAGCTTTCGTATCACTAGCGGGGACAGATACGCAGTATTTT; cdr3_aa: CSARAFVSLAGTDTQYF
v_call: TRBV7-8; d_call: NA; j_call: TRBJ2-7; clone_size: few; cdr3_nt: TGTGCCAGCAGCGGGGAGGCCTACGAGCAGTACTTC; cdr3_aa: CASSGEAYEQYF